These T cell receptor beta chains were read from a single sample in a study of post-analysis software for immune sequencing data. TCRdb fed the PCR reads into MiXCR, producing one record per CDR3 protein. The sample carries approximately 660,000 distinct CDR3 sequences, approximately 60% recorded once. The sample was blood. These receptors all come from a girl aged 2-15 years with multiple sclerosis. Each CDR3 is given with its conserved first and last residue. The D gene is left open where the match is weak. Only some rows state a clone size, as once, few, many or a class for expanded clones.

clone_size | j_call | d_call | v_call | cdr3_nt | cdr3_aa
NA | TRBJ1-5 | NA | TRBV12-3/TRBV12-4 | TGTGCCAGCAGTTTGGGCAGTAGCAATCAGCCCCAGCATTTT | CASSLGSSNQPQHF
NA | TRBJ2-7 | TRBD1 | TRBV9 | TGTGCCAGCAGCCCCACCGGGACAGAATACTACGAGCAGTACTTC | CASSPTGTEYYEQYF
NA | TRBJ1-2 | NA | TRBV7-2 | TGTGCCAGCAGCGCAAGGAACTATGGCTACACCTTC | CASSARNYGYTF
few | TRBJ2-3 | NA | TRBV12-3/TRBV12-4 | TGTGCCAGCAGTTTTTGGGCGGGCACAGATACGCAGTATTTT | CASSFWAGTDTQYF
NA | TRBJ1-2 | NA | TRBV18 | TGTGCCAGCTCGCCGGGCGAGTCTGACTATGGCTACACCTTC | CASSPGESDYGYTF
NA | TRBJ1-1 | TRBD1 | TRBV7-9 | TGTGCCAGCAGCTCCTGGACAGGAAGGATAGGGAACACTGAAGCTTTCTTT | CASSSWTGRIGNTEAFF
NA | TRBJ2-3 | NA | TRBV20-1 | TGCAGTGCTAGAGCAGCGGACTTCACAGATACGCAGTATTTT | CSARAADFTDTQYF
NA | TRBJ2-7 | TRBD2 | TRBV20-1 | TGCAGTGCTAGGATAGCGGGAGACGAGCAGTACTTC | CSARIAGDEQYF
NA | TRBJ2-1 | NA | TRBV12-3/TRBV12-4 | TGTGCCAGCAGTTTATTACTAGCCGGCCATGAGCAGTTCTTC | CASSLLLAGHEQFF
NA | TRBJ2-3 | NA | TRBV15 | TGTGCCACCAGCAGAGACCCCGGGGGAACAGATACGCAGTATTTT | CATSRDPGGTDTQYF
NA | TRBJ2-3 | TRBD1 | TRBV29-1 | TGCAGCGTTGAAGAGGATAGGGGACAGGCTTTCACAGATACGCAGTATTTT | CSVEEDRGQAFTDTQYF
NA | TRBJ2-3 | NA | TRBV5-1 | TGCGCCAGCAGCCCCCGGGACGGGTACACAGATACGCAGTATTTT | CASSPRDGYTDTQYF
once | TRBJ2-1 | NA | TRBV10-2 | TGCGCCAGCATCTCTGGGTGGGGGTCGGGTAGCTCCTACAATGAGCAGTTCTTC | CASISGWGSGSSYNEQFF
NA | TRBJ2-1 | NA | TRBV12-3/TRBV12-4 | TGTGCCAGCCAAAGCGACGAGGCAGGGTGGGGTGAGCAGTTCTTC | CASQSDEAGWGEQFF
few | TRBJ2-1 | NA | TRBV7-2 | TGTGCCAGCAGCTTCGTGGGGGACCCGTACAATGAGCAGTTCTTC | CASSFVGDPYNEQFF
NA | TRBJ1-2 | TRBD1 | TRBV5-6 | TGTGCCAGCAGCTCTCTTTCAGGGGGCTATGGCTACACCTTC | CASSSLSGGYGYTF
NA | TRBJ2-6 | NA | TRBV6-5 | TGTGCCAGCAGTTACTCCGGCAAGGTTCGCTCTGGGGCCAACGTCCTGACTTTC | CASSYSGKVRSGANVLTF
few | TRBJ2-1 | TRBD2 | TRBV20-1 | TGCAGTGCTGCTCCTAGCGGGGGGGCCAATGAGCAGTTCTTC | CSAAPSGGANEQFF